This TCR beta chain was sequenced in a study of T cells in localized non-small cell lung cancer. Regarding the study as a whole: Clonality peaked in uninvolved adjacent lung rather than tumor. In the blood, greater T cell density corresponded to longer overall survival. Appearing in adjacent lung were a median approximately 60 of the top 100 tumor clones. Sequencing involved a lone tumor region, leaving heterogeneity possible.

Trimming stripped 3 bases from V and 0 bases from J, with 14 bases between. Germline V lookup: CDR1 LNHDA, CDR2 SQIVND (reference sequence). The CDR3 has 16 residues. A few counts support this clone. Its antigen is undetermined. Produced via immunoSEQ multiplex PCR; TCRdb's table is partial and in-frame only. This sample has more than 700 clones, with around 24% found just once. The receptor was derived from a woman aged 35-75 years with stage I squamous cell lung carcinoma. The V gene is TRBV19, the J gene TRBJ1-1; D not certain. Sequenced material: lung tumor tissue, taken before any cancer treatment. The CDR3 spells CASSISEGRMNTEAFF. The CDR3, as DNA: TGTGCCAGTAGTATCTCAGAGGGCAGAATGAACACTGAAGCTTTCTTT.